This T cell receptor (beta chain) was recovered during a study of T-cell reconstitution after alpha-beta-depleted transplantation in children. Study-level results: Reportedly, roughly two months post-transplant, alpha-beta T cells arose from several hundred expanded graft clones.

CDR1 and CDR2 (germline): MNHNS, SASEGT. The V segment lost 4 bases and the J segment 3 bases; nucleotides outside the gene matches: 2. The CDR3 consists of 14 residues. Researchers prepared the TCRbeta library using unique molecular identifiers, the study reports. Each CDR3 protein gets one entry after TCRdb re-called the PCR reads with MiXCR. The table shows just over 950,000 distinct CDR3 sequences, with about 29% occurring only once. Turning to this clonotype: Its antigen remains unknown.

The chain recombines TRBV6-1 with TRBJ2-1, with TRBD2 identical over 8 bases. The material sequenced was PBMCs, mostly from graft donor cells, taken 360 days after TCRalphabeta/CD19-depleted stem cell transplant. The source of this sequence is a boy younger than two who had a stem cell transplant for SCID, so the T cells may come from the graft donor. The DNA for the CDR3 is TGTGCCAGCAGTGGACTAGCGAACTACAATGAGCAGTTCTTC. Amino acids: CASSGLANYNEQFF.